This TCR beta chain was sequenced during a study of T cells in narcolepsy. Study in general: Patients with NT1 or NT2 and healthy control donors were enrolled. General study points: Autoreactive clonotypes reportedly recurred in blood of same and different patients, not controls. HCRT-specific and TRIB2-specific autoreactive clonotypes appeared among same-patient CSF and blood CD4+ clonotypes.

CDR3 length equals 15 residues. The V end lost 5 bases, the J end lost 4 bases, and 18 bases lay between the germline ends. The germline V gene encodes CDR1 SGHTA and CDR2 FQGNSA. The assay was immunoSEQ multiplex PCR, and TCRdb's table has in-frame clones only and misses some. The sample contains fewer than 25,000 clones, approximately 81% of which appear only once. This clone was seen only once. Its target is not known. This specimen includes other DNA sequences encoding the same CDR3. The origin of this receptor is a human donor in good health. J is TRBJ2-7 and V is TRBV7-2; D may be TRBD1 (8 bases). Sequencing used memory (CD45RA-) CD4+ T cells from blood. Written as DNA, the CDR3 is TGTGCCAGCAGCCGAAAAATACAGGGGGGGTACGAGCAGTACTTC. Translation: CASSRKIQGGYEQYF.